This is a list of T cell receptor beta chains from one sample in a study of shared clonotypes between healthy human individuals. Assay used: immunoSEQ multiplex PCR; TCRdb lists only in-frame clones, some missing. The sample includes about 2 million clones, approximately 94% of them seen just once. The sequencing input was naive CD8+ T cells sorted from blood. The source is a man aged 18 to 30 in good health. CDR3s include the opening cysteine and the closing phenylalanine or tryptophan. Clone size, where shown, is once, few, many, or a class for clones that have expanded.

cdr3_aa	cdr3_length	clone_size	v_call
CASSLMGGSYEQYF	14	.	TRBV28
CASSAGLTYNEQFF	14	.	TRBV9
CASSPGLALDTQYF	14	.	TRBV7-7
CAWNPVGTTGELFF	14	.	TRBV30
CASPETNTGELFF	13	.	TRBV6-1
CASTEGYLNYGYTF	14	few	TRBV2
CASSSRDGHQPQHF	14	.	TRBV27
CASSMLAGRTDTQYF	15	.	TRBV19
CASSLGLETYEQYF	14	.	TRBV4-3
CASSPTRGISDYGYTF	16	.	TRBV7-9
CASSTPNNEQFF	12	.	TRBV7-9
CASSQGLAPEETQYF	15	.	TRBV4-3
CASSDPGQGTSYEQYF	16	once	TRBV2
CASSEVDYPYNEQFF	15	.	TRBV10-2
CASSQVEVHYEQYF	14	.	TRBV4-1
CAISDSSRGAPLSYNEQFF	19	.	TRBV10-3
CASSSTGDQPQHF	13	.	TRBV7-9
CASSEWTGEGTDTQYF	16	.	TRBV6-1
CASSRSVEGNYGYTF	15	.	TRBV6-6
CASSYTGANTDTQYF	15	once	TRBV6-5
CASSSTGAVWTGELFF	16	.	TRBV5-6
CASSSVSEYSNQPQHF	16	.	TRBV28
CASSPQDSYEQYF	13	once	TRBV13
CASSQEVTPGAKNIQYF	17	once	TRBV4-1
CASSPRVADSGNTIYF	16	.	TRBV4-1
CSASARFTDTQYF	13	.	TRBV29-1
CAWSVPSNYEQYF	13	.	TRBV30
CASSQVVSRFAGELFF	16	.	TRBV4-1
CASSPRWSSGNYNEQFF	17	.	TRBV13
CASRTTGSSYGYTF	14	.	TRBV5-4
CASGIAGAIPQETQYF	16	.	TRBV21-1
CASSLSPFQPQHF	13	once	TRBV27
CASSLEIGGGTPFQETQYF	19	.	TRBV5-1
CASRDPGTAGGYTF	14	.	TRBV6-5
CASSYGQGGSPLHF	14	.	TRBV6-5
CASSLAWAGTGEQYF	15	.	TRBV27
CASSVWDRINQPQHF	15	.	TRBV9
CASSPRTGLMNQPQHF	16	.	TRBV4-1
CASSYLDRLDTEAFF	15	.	TRBV6-5
CASSPRPQPQHF	12	.	TRBV6-6
CASSEAKGSGEETQYF	16	once	TRBV2
CAWSVGQSSNQPQHF	15	once	TRBV30
CASSVEEDRGLTSYEQYF	18	.	TRBV9
CASTMAGDDGYTF	13	.	TRBV6-5
CASSVAGEQFF	11	.	TRBV9
CASSVVGGNTGELFF	15	.	TRBV9
CASSLVGPEGTEAFF	15	once	TRBV6-5
CASSFLNRDYEQYF	14	.	TRBV28
CASSRDRSATEAFF	14	.	TRBV7-9
CASSIEGEGLSNTEAFF	17	.	TRBV19
CASPPWQGHLKNIQYF	16	.	TRBV7-3
CASFSPYQQGNQPQHF	16	.	TRBV28
CASSWGEVPGYTF	13	.	TRBV5-1
CASSLELTYQPQHF	14	.	TRBV7-8
CASSFSTGERLPYEQYF	17	.	TRBV27
CASSFEGQAYTEAFF	15	.	TRBV5-6